The next 27 T cell receptor beta chains were all read from a single sample in a study of blood T cell repertoires in COVID-19. Clones were sequenced by immunoSEQ multiplex PCR, and TCRdb holds only the in-frame ones, with some missing. The profile shows about 190,000 clones, about 85% of them singletons. Input material: peripheral blood. The receptors here all came from a man in his sixties with active or convalescent COVID-19.

V is TRBV11-2 and J is TRBJ2-3; D possibly corresponds to TRBD1 (5 bases). Per the germline V gene, CDR1 is SGHAT and CDR2 is FQNNGV. The germline V and J ends were trimmed by 1 base and 7 bases, with 9 bases remaining between them. CDR3 length: 13 residues. The DNA for the CDR3 is TGTGCCAGCAGCTTAGTGGGGCTAAATACGCAGTATTTT. Translation gives CASSLVGLNTQYF.

This rearrangement joins TRBV6-5 to TRBJ1-6; TRBD1 matches 9 bases. The CDR3 length is 13 residues. Germline loops: CDR1 MNHEY, CDR2 SVGAGI. The V gene end was trimmed by 7 bases and the J gene end by 16 bases; junction bases not matched to a gene: 11. The CDR3 coding sequence is TGTGCCAGCACCCCGGGACAGGGAAGAGAACTCCACTTT. This encodes CASTPGQGRELHF.

The chain employs TRBV2 and TRBJ1-4, with TRBD1 as a possible D gene (6 bases). V was trimmed by 6 bases and J by 2 bases, leaving 10 bases between them. CDR3 length: 14 residues. Germline V gene data show CDR1 as SNHLY and CDR2 as FYNNEI. The CDR3, as DNA: TGTGCCAGCAGGGCAGGGGCCACTAATGAAAAACTGTTTTTT. It specifies CASRAGATNEKLFF. The full variable domain, with the rest looked up from reference TRBV2 and TRBJ1-4, is EPEVTQTPSHQVTQMGQEVILRCVPISNHLYFYWYRQILGQKVEFLVSFYNNEISEKSEIFDDQFSVERPDGSNFTLKIRSTKLEDSAMYFCASRAGATNEKLFFGSGTQLSVL.

The V call is TRBV5-1, the J call TRBJ1-2, with 12 bases that match TRBD1. The V gene end was trimmed by 3 bases and the J gene end by 6 bases; junction bases not matched to a gene: 3. CDR3 length: 14 amino acids. Germline V CDR1 and CDR2: SGHRS, YFSETQ. Here the CDR3 reads CASSWGTGGDGYTF. CDR3 nucleotide sequence: TGCGCCAGCAGCTGGGGGACAGGGGGCGATGGCTACACCTTC.

The J gene is TRBJ1-5, the V gene TRBV6-1; the D gene is possibly TRBD1 (5 bases). Per the germline V gene, CDR1 is MNHNS and CDR2 is SASEGT. The length of the CDR3 is 15 residues. The germline V and J ends were trimmed by 3 bases and 4 bases, with 13 bases remaining between them. CDR3 amino acids: CASSESPGRNQPQHF. The DNA of the CDR3 is TGTGCCAGCAGTGAGTCCCCAGGGCGGAATCAGCCCCAGCATTTT.

This clone was detected only once. The V gene is TRBV7-9, the J gene TRBJ1-2; D is perhaps TRBD1 (6 bases). There are 14 residues in the CDR3. V was cut by 6 bases and J by 8 bases, with 19 bases left in between. Germline CDR1 is SEHNR and CDR2 is FQNEAQ (reference sequence). CDR3: CASSLRQALGGYTF. In nucleotides, the CDR3 is TGTGCCAGCAGTTTAAGACAGGCCCTTGGGGGCTACACCTTC.

CDR3 nucleotides: TGTGCCAGCAGCCAAGACGGACAGGGGGTAACCTACTCGGCGTACCGTGAGCAGTTCTTC. It encodes CASSQDGQGVTYSAYREQFF. The chain carries TRBV3-1 (or the pseudogene TRBV3-2) and TRBJ2-1; 10 bases map to TRBD1. Germline-derived CDR1 and CDR2 are LGHDT and YNNKEL (reference sequence). Germline trimming cut 0 bases from V and 9 bases from J; bases unmatched to any gene: 20. The CDR3 runs to 20 residues.

In this sample, this clone turned up once. The V call is TRBV2, the J call TRBJ2-7, with 7 bases identical to TRBD1. The CDR3 is made up of 13 amino acids. V trimming: 10 bases; J trimming: 6 bases; junction bases outside the gene matches: 12. Looked up from germline, CDR1 is SNHLY and CDR2 is FYNNEI. The CDR3 sequence is CATESTGYGEQYF. The CDR3 DNA reads TGTGCCACCGAATCGACAGGGTACGGCGAGCAGTACTTC.

The J gene is TRBJ1-6, the V gene TRBV27; D not resolved. Germline V gives CDR1 MNHEY, CDR2 SMNVEV (reference sequence). The CDR3 covers 15 residues. Between the trimmed V and J ends, which lost 5 bases and 1 base, there was a span of 9 bases. CDR3 nucleotides: TGTGCCAGCAGTCCCACGGGATCCTATAATTCACCCCTCCACTTT. This translates into CASSPTGSYNSPLHF.

The chain couples TRBV19 to TRBJ2-5, with D possibly being TRBD2 (5 bases). Germline CDR1 reads LNHDA; CDR2 reads SQIVND (reference sequence). Trimming took off 6 bases at V and 4 bases at J, with 15 bases between the two ends. The CDR3 loop spans 14 amino acids. The CDR3 DNA sequence: TGTGCCAGTAGCCCCGGGGTTGGAGCAGAGACCCAGTACTTC. It yields the protein CASSPGVGAETQYF.

The chain combines TRBV13 with TRBJ2-7; 7 nucleotides agree with TRBD2. This CDR3 is 13 amino acids long. In germline, CDR1 is PRHDT, CDR2 FYEKMQ (reference sequence). Trimming cost V 2 bases and J 4 bases; bases outside gene matches: 2. The CDR3 spells CASSLPGGYEQYF. CDR3 in DNA: TGTGCCAGCAGCTTACCCGGGGGGTACGAGCAGTACTTC. Looking up the rest from reference TRBV13 and TRBJ2-7 gives the full variable domain: AAGVIQSPRHLIKEKRETATLKCYPIPRHDTVYWYQQGPGQDPQFLISFYEKMQSDKGSIPDRFSAQQFSDYHSELNMSSLELGDSALYFCASSLPGGYEQYFGPGTRLTVT.

The chain uses TRBV12-5 and TRBJ1-1; D uncertain. The germline V gene has CDR1 LGHNT and CDR2 FRNRAP. V dropped 7 bases and J dropped 1 base, with 4 bases sitting between them. The CDR3 totals 11 residues. The CDR3 DNA is TGTGCTAGTGCCCAGAACACTGAAGCTTTCTTT. Protein sequence: CASAQNTEAFF.

The rearrangement joins TRBV5-1 to TRBJ1-4; TRBD1 matches 10 bases. The CDR3 contains 15 residues. The V segment lost 4 bases and the J segment 4 bases; nucleotides outside the gene matches: 4. The germline CDR1 and CDR2 sequences are SGHRS and YFSETQ. For the CDR3, the DNA is TGCGCCAGCAGCCCCGGACAGGGGGTTAATGAAAAACTGTTTTTT. Encoded protein: CASSPGQGVNEKLFF.

The chain combines TRBV6-5 with TRBJ2-7; D not certain. The V end was cut by 6 bases, the J end by 7 bases, with 19 bases between. This CDR3 has 14 amino acids. Per germline, CDR1 MNHEY and CDR2 SVGAGI. The CDR3 here is CASRRLPTSWEQYF. Written as DNA, the CDR3 is TGTGCCAGCAGAAGACTTCCCACTTCTTGGGAGCAGTACTTC.

The chain links TRBV7-6 to TRBJ2-3; 7 nucleotides match TRBD2. Per germline, CDR1 SGHVS and CDR2 FNYEAQ. V gave up 7 bases and J gave up 4 bases; unmatched junction bases: 11. This CDR3 spans 15 amino acids. CDR3 loop: CASNPGASGADTQYF. The CDR3 DNA is TGTGCCAGCAACCCCGGGGCTAGCGGCGCAGATACGCAGTATTTT.

The chain employs TRBV2 and TRBJ2-5, with 9 bases matching TRBD2. Germline values: CDR1 SNHLY, CDR2 FYNNEI. Trimming removed 7 bases from V and 3 bases from J; junction bases left unmatched: 6. This CDR3 is built from 14 residues. The CDR3: CASKPGLAKETQYF. The CDR3, as DNA: TGTGCCAGCAAGCCGGGACTAGCAAAAGAGACCCAGTACTTC.

The gene calls are TRBV19 and TRBJ1-5; possibly TRBD1 for D (6 bases). V was cut by 5 bases and J by 3 bases, with 14 bases left in between. Germline CDR1 reads LNHDA; CDR2 reads SQIVND (reference sequence). The CDR3 length is 15 residues. The CDR3 coding sequence is TGTGCCAGTAGTCCCGGACAGATTCCCAATCAGCCCCAGCATTTT. Translating it yields CASSPGQIPNQPQHF.

The V call is TRBV7-7, the J call TRBJ1-3; D gene ambiguous. Trimming took off 5 bases at V and 0 bases at J, with 5 bases between the two ends. CDR1 and CDR2 from the germline V gene are SSHAT and FNYEAQ (reference sequence). The CDR3 contains 13 residues. CDR3 protein: CASSPSSGNTIYF. CDR3 nucleotides: TGTGCCAGCAGCCCCTCCTCTGGAAACACCATATATTTT.

This clone was seen only once. The chain combines TRBV5-1 with TRBJ1-2, with D perhaps TRBD1 (6 bases). The CDR3 is made up of 14 amino acids. The germline V and J ends were trimmed by 3 bases and 6 bases, with 15 bases remaining between them. Germline loops: CDR1 SGHRS, CDR2 YFSETQ. The CDR3: CASSSSSGGHGYTF. The CDR3 DNA sequence: TGCGCCAGCAGCTCCTCGTCGGGGGGCCATGGCTACACCTTC.

J is TRBJ2-7 and V is TRBV27; tentative D call: TRBD2 (5 bases). Trimming took 10 bases from V and 3 from J, leaving 19 bases between them. CDR3 length: 14 residues. Per the germline V gene, CDR1 is MNHEY and CDR2 is SMNVEV (reference sequence). The CDR3 bases are TGTGCCACTCGAGATGGAGGCGGAGACTACGAGCAGTACTTC. This gives the protein CATRDGGGDYEQYF.

The chain recombines TRBV4-2 with TRBJ1-3; D may be TRBD1 (6 bases). Per germline, CDR1 LGHNA and CDR2 YNFKEQ. V was shortened by 1 base and J by 0 bases, with 10 bases between the two germline ends. The CDR3 consists of 16 residues. In DNA, the CDR3 is TGTGCCAGCAGCCAAGTGTCGGACAGCTCTGGAAACACCATATATTTT. Translated: CASSQVSDSSGNTIYF.

This clone was observed a few times. Compared with germline, one end of the junction differs, possibly owing to a read error. This chain joins TRBV7-9 and TRBJ2-2, with 7 nucleotides matching TRBD2. CDR1 and CDR2 (germline): SEHNR, FQNEAQ (reference sequence). There are 15 residues in the CDR3. CDR3 bases: TGTGCCAGCAGCTTCTCCGGGGGGAACGCCGGGGAGCTGTTTTTT. Translation: CASSFSGGNAGELFF.

This sequence joins TRBV2 and TRBJ1-6; D is unclear. CDR3 length equals 17 residues. V was trimmed by 3 bases and J by 0 bases, leaving 12 bases between them. The germline gives CDR1 SNHLY, CDR2 FYNNEI. The CDR3, as DNA: TGTGCCAGCAGTGATTACGGGAGGAGCTCCTATAATTCACCCCTCCACTTT. Protein sequence: CASSDYGRSSYNSPLHF.

Here the CDR3 reads CASSEASGSPLHF. CDR3 sequence (DNA): TGTGCCAGCAGTGAAGCCTCGGGATCACCCCTCCACTTT. The rearrangement links TRBV2 to TRBJ1-6; D not certain. Trimming took off 0 bases at V and 10 bases at J, with 7 bases between the two ends. The CDR3 sequence is 13 residues long. Germline assignment: CDR1 SNHLY and CDR2 FYNNEI.

The chain couples TRBV3-1 (or the pseudogene TRBV3-2) to TRBJ2-3; D ambiguous. From germline, CDR1 is LGHDT and CDR2 YNNKEL (reference sequence). The CDR3 consists of 13 residues. V lost 4 bases and J lost 3, with 8 bases in between. CDR3 region: CASSLGLTDTQYF. CDR3 coding DNA: TGTGCCAGCAGCCTCGGTCTAACAGATACGCAGTATTTT.

The chain is built from TRBV29-1 and TRBJ1-1; tentatively, D is TRBD1 (6 bases). From germline, CDR1 is SQVTM and CDR2 ANQGSEA. V lost 3 bases and J lost 4, with 12 bases in between. The CDR3 is 13 amino acids. The DNA of the CDR3 is TGCAGCGTTGAGGTGGGGGCGGGCACTGAAGCTTTCTTT. It translates to CSVEVGAGTEAFF. Full variable domain (remainder filled in from reference TRBV29-1 and TRBJ1-1): SAVISQKPSRDICQRGTSLTIQCQVDSQVTMMFWYRQQPGQSLTLIATANQGSEATYESGFVIDKFPISRPNLTFSTLTVSNMSPEDSSIYLCSVEVGAGTEAFFGQGTRLTVV.

The rearrangement joins TRBV5-1 to TRBJ1-1, with TRBD1 matching 9 bases. Germline CDR1 is SGHRS and CDR2 is YFSETQ. The CDR3 totals 15 residues. V lost 3 bases to trimming and J lost 4 bases; unmatched junction nucleotides: 7. CDR3 nucleotide sequence: TGCGCCAGCAGCTCACAGGGACAGGGCACCACTGAAGCTTTCTTT. Translating it yields CASSSQGQGTTEAFF.